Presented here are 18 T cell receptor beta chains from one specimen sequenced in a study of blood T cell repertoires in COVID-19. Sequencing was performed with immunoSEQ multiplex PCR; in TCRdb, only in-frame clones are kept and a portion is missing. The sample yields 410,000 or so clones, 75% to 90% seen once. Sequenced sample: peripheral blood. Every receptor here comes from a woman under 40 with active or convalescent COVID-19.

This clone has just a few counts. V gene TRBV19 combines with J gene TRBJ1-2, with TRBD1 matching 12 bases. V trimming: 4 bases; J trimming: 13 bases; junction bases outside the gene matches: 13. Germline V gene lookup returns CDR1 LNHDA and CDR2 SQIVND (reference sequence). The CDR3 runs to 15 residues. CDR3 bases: TGTGCCAGTAGTAAAGGGGGACAGGGGGCCCTCCCCCCCACCTTC. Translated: CASSKGGQGALPPTF.

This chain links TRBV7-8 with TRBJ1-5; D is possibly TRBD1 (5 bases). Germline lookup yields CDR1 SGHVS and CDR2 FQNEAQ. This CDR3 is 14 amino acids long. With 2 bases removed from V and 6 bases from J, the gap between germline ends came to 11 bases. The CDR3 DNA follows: TGTGCCAGCAGCTTATACCAGGGCCCTCAGCCCCAGCATTTT. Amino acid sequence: CASSLYQGPQPQHF.

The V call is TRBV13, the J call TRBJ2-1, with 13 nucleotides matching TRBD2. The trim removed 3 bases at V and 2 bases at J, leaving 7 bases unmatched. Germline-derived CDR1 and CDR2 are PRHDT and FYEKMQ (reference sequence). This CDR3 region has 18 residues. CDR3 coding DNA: TGTGCCAGCAGCTTTCGGACTAGCGGGAGAGGGACCTACAATGAGCAGTTCTTC. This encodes CASSFRTSGRGTYNEQFF.

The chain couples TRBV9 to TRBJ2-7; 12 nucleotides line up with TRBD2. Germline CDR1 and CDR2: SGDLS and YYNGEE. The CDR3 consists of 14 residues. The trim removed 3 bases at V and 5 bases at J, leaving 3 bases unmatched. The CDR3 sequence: CASSETSGSDEQYF. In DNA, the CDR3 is TGTGCCAGCAGCGAGACTAGCGGGAGTGACGAGCAGTACTTC.

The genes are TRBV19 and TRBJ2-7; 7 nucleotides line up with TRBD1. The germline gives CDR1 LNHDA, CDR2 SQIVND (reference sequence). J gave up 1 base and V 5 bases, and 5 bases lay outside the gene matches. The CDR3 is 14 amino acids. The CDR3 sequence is CASSSTGESYEQYF. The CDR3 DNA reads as TGTGCCAGTAGTTCAACAGGGGAATCCTACGAGCAGTACTTC.

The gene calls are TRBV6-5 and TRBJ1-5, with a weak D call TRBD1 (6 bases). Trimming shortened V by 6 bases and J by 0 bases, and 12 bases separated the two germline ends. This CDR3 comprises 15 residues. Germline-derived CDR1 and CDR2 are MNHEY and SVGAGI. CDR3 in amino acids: CASSLTGISNQPQHF. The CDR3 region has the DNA TGTGCCAGCAGCTTAACAGGGATTAGCAATCAGCCCCAGCATTTT.

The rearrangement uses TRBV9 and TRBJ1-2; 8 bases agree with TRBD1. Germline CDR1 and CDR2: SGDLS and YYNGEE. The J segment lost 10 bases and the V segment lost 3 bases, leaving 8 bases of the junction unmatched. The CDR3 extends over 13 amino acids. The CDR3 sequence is CASSARDRPNYTF. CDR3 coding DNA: TGTGCCAGCAGCGCCCGGGACAGGCCAAACTACACCTTC.

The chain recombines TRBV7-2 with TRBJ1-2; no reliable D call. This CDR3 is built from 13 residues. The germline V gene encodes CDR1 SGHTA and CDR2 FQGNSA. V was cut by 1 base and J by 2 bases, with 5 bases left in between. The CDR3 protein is CASSLEPNYGYTF. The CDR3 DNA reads TGTGCCAGCAGCTTAGAGCCGAACTATGGCTACACCTTC.

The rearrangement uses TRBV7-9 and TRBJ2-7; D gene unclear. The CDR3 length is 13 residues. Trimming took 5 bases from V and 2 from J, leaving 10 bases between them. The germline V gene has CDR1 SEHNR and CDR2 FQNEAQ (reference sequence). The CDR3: CASSPPGAYEQYF. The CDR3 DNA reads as TGTGCCAGCAGCCCCCCTGGAGCCTACGAGCAGTACTTC.

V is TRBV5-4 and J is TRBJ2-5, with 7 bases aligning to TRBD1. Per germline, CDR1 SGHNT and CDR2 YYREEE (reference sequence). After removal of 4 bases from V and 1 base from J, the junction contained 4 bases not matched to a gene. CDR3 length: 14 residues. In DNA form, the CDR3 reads TGTGCCAGCAGCCTCGGGACAGCCCAAGAGACCCAGTACTTC. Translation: CASSLGTAQETQYF. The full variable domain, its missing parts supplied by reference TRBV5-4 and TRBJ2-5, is ETGVTQSPTHLIKTRGQQVTLRCSSQSGHNTVSWYQQALGQGPQFIFQYYREEENGRGNFPPRFSGLQFPNYSSELNVNALELDDSALYLCASSLGTAQETQYFGPGTRLLVL.

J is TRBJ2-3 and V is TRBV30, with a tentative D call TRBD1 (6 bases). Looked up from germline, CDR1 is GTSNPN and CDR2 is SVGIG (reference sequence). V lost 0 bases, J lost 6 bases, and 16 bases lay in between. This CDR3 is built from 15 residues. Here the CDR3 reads CAWSVQDGGRDTQYF. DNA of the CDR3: TGTGCCTGGAGTGTGCAGGATGGGGGCCGCGATACGCAGTATTTT.

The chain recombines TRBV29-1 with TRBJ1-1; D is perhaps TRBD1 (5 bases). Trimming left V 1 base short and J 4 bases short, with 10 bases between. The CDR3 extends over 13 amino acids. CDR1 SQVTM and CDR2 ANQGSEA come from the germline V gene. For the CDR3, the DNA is TGCAGCGTTGAAGGCAGGGAGGGCACTGAAGCTTTCTTT. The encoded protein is CSVEGREGTEAFF.

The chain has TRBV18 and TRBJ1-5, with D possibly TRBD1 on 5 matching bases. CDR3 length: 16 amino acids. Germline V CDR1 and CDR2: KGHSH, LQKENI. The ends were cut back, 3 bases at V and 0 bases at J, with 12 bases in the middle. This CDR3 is CASSPTGQDSNQPQHF. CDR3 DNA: TGTGCCAGCTCACCCACCGGACAAGATAGCAATCAGCCCCAGCATTTT.

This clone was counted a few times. The DNA of the CDR3 is TGTGCCAGCAGCTCAACAGGGGGACAGGGAAGGGCCAATGAGCAGTTCTTC. It codes for CASSSTGGQGRANEQFF. The chain carries TRBV7-9 and TRBJ2-1; 9 nucleotides agree with TRBD1. Germline lookup yields CDR1 SEHNR and CDR2 FQNEAQ (reference sequence). The CDR3 extends over 17 amino acids. The V segment lost 4 bases and the J segment 6 bases; nucleotides outside the gene matches: 13.

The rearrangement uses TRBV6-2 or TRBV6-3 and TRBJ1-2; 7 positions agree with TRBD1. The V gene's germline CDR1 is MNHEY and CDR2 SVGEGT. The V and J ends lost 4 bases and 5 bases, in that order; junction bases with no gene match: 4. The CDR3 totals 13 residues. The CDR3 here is CASSSTGVYGYTF. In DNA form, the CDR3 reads TGTGCCAGCAGTTCCACAGGGGTATATGGCTACACCTTC.

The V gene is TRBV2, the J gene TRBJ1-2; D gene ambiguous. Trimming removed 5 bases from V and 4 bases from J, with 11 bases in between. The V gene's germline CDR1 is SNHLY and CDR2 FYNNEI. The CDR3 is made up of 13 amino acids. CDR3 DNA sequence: TGTGCCAGCAGTACCGGCGACACCTATGGCTACACCTTC. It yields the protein CASSTGDTYGYTF.

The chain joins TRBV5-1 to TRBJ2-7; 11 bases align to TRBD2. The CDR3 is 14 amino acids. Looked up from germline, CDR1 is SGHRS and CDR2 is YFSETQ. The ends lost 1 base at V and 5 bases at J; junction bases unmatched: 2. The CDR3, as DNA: TGCGCCAGCAGCTTGTATAGCGGGGGGGACGAGCAGTACTTC. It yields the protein CASSLYSGGDEQYF.

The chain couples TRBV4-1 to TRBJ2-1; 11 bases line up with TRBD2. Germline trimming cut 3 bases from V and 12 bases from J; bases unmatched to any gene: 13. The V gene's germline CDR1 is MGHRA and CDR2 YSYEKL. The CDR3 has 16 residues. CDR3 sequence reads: CASSQDSGRAVLGQFF. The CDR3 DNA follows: TGCGCCAGCAGCCAGGATAGCGGGAGGGCCGTATTAGGGCAGTTCTTC.